Listed below are T cell receptor beta chains from one sample, sequenced in a study of blood T cell repertoires in COVID-19. Some clones are missing from TCRdb's copy, which holds only in-frame ones; the method was immunoSEQ multiplex PCR. Here the sample spans around 100,000 clones, about 80% being singletons. The sample consisted of peripheral blood. The receptors shown here come from a man aged 55 to 70 with acute or convalescent COVID-19. CDR3s include the opening cysteine and the closing phenylalanine or tryptophan. Each record gives: D gene, V gene, clone size, J gene, CDR3 protein, CDR3 DNA. The D gene is left open where the match is weak. The size entry is marked missing in some rows and otherwise reads once, few, many or a size class.

D gene: NA; V gene: TRBV3-1/TRBV3-2; clone size: NA; J gene: TRBJ1-6; CDR3 protein: CASSPGSDRSPLHF; CDR3 DNA: TGTGCCAGCAGCCCGGGATCAGATCGGTCACCCCTCCACTTT
D gene: TRBD1; V gene: TRBV11-2; clone size: once; J gene: TRBJ1-3; CDR3 protein: CASSRRQGRAGNTIYF; CDR3 DNA: TGTGCCAGCAGCCGCCGACAGGGACGGGCTGGAAACACCATATATTTT
D gene: TRBD1; V gene: TRBV30; clone size: NA; J gene: TRBJ2-7; CDR3 protein: CAWSGKGQGNYEQYF; CDR3 DNA: TGTGCCTGGAGTGGCAAGGGACAGGGGAACTACGAGCAGTACTTC
D gene: NA; V gene: TRBV11-2; clone size: NA; J gene: TRBJ1-1; CDR3 protein: CASSKTLNTEAFF; CDR3 DNA: TGTGCCAGCAGCAAAACACTGAACACTGAAGCTTTCTTT
D gene: TRBD1; V gene: TRBV11-2; clone size: NA; J gene: TRBJ2-1; CDR3 protein: CASSVRGRGINEQFF; CDR3 DNA: TGTGCCAGCAGCGTCAGGGGGCGAGGGATCAATGAGCAGTTCTTC
D gene: NA; V gene: TRBV29-1; clone size: NA; J gene: TRBJ2-5; CDR3 protein: CSVANGQETQYF; CDR3 DNA: TGCAGCGTTGCGAACGGCCAAGAGACCCAGTACTTC
D gene: NA; V gene: TRBV19; clone size: NA; J gene: TRBJ1-6; CDR3 protein: CASSMGASNSPLHF; CDR3 DNA: TGTGCCAGTAGTATGGGGGCAAGCAATTCACCCCTCCACTTT
D gene: TRBD1; V gene: TRBV12-3/TRBV12-4; clone size: NA; J gene: TRBJ2-1; CDR3 protein: CASSSQQGDEQFF; CDR3 DNA: TGTGCCAGCAGTTCACAACAGGGGGATGAGCAGTTCTTC
D gene: NA; V gene: TRBV24-1; clone size: NA; J gene: TRBJ2-5; CDR3 protein: CATSDLQETQYF; CDR3 DNA: TGTGCCACCAGTGATCTCCAAGAGACCCAGTACTTC
D gene: TRBD2; V gene: TRBV28; clone size: once; J gene: TRBJ2-3; CDR3 protein: CASSSGTSGFTDTQYF; CDR3 DNA: TGTGCCAGCAGTTCCGGGACTAGCGGCTTCACAGATACGCAGTATTTT
D gene: TRBD1; V gene: TRBV6-1; clone size: once; J gene: TRBJ1-5; CDR3 protein: CASSEGQGAYQPQHF; CDR3 DNA: TGTGCCAGCAGTGAAGGACAGGGGGCCTATCAGCCCCAGCATTTT
D gene: NA; V gene: TRBV30; clone size: few; J gene: TRBJ1-1; CDR3 protein: CAWSVGPRGAEAFF; CDR3 DNA: TGTGCCTGGAGTGTGGGGCCCCGCGGGGCTGAAGCTTTCTTT
D gene: NA; V gene: TRBV20-1; clone size: NA; J gene: TRBJ1-1; CDR3 protein: CSARDLQAFF; CDR3 DNA: TGCAGTGCTAGAGATCTTCAAGCTTTCTTT
D gene: NA; V gene: TRBV6-6; clone size: once; J gene: TRBJ2-5; CDR3 protein: CASMGGAQETQYF; CDR3 DNA: TGTGCCAGCATGGGGGGGGCTCAAGAGACCCAGTACTTC
D gene: TRBD1; V gene: TRBV18; clone size: few; J gene: TRBJ1-2; CDR3 protein: CASSPPGQTIYGYTF; CDR3 DNA: TGTGCCAGCTCACCACCGGGACAGACTATCTATGGCTACACCTTC
D gene: NA; V gene: TRBV3-1/TRBV3-2; clone size: NA; J gene: TRBJ2-3; CDR3 protein: CASSHTGATDTQYF; CDR3 DNA: TGTGCCAGCAGCCACACGGGAGCCACAGATACGCAGTATTTT
D gene: TRBD2; V gene: TRBV30; clone size: NA; J gene: TRBJ2-7; CDR3 protein: CAWTGLAGLSSYEQYF; CDR3 DNA: TGTGCCTGGACGGGACTAGCGGGGTTGAGCTCCTACGAGCAGTACTTC
D gene: TRBD1; V gene: TRBV30; clone size: NA; J gene: TRBJ2-3; CDR3 protein: CAWSQGGPGGDTQYF; CDR3 DNA: TGTGCCTGGAGCCAAGGGGGACCAGGGGGAGATACGCAGTATTTT
D gene: TRBD1; V gene: TRBV6-5; clone size: NA; J gene: TRBJ1-1; CDR3 protein: CASSYDRGGTEAFF; CDR3 DNA: TGTGCCAGCAGTTACGACAGGGGCGGCACTGAAGCTTTCTTT
D gene: NA; V gene: TRBV21-1; clone size: NA; J gene: TRBJ2-3; CDR3 protein: CASSKKVRNDREWADTQYF; CDR3 DNA: TGTGCCAGCAGCAAAAAAGTGCGGAATGACAGGGAATGGGCAGATACGCAGTATTTT
D gene: NA; V gene: TRBV5-8; clone size: NA; J gene: TRBJ1-5; CDR3 protein: CASRPRGSNQPQHF; CDR3 DNA: TGTGCCAGCAGACCGAGGGGGAGCAATCAGCCCCAGCATTTT